The present T cell receptor beta chain was sequenced within a study of blood T cell repertoires in COVID-19. Study overall: The samples span acute and convalescent COVID-19 from the United States, Italy and Spain. T cells, B-cell-depleted T cells, or PBMCs supplied cDNA or gDNA.

Recruitment covered 25 or so US areas and drew participants whose ages spanned roughly 18 to 90 years. The study counted Cohort 3 donors as recovered given two negative PCRs, clearance, or symptom resolution. TCRdb's table, derived via immunoSEQ multiplex PCR, lists solely in-frame clones and lacks some. The sample yields 300,000 to 400,000 clones, roughly 90% seen once. Germline lookup yields CDR1 LNHDA and CDR2 SQIVND (reference sequence). This CDR3 region has 13 residues. V lost 4 bases, J lost 6 bases, and 9 bases lay in between. The V and J genes are TRBV19 and TRBJ2-2; no reliable D call. Sample: PBMCs or T cells enriched from blood (not recorded which). The source of this sequence is a woman in her twenties or thirties who had recovered from COVID-19. The CDR3 nucleotides read TGTGCCAGTAGTAGATTAGATGCCGGGGAGCTGTTTTTT. It encodes CASSRLDAGELFF.